Sequencing of this TCR beta chain was carried out in a study of blood T cell repertoires in COVID-19. V shed 2 bases and J 7 bases; nucleotides not matched to a gene: 10. The length of the CDR3 is 15 residues. The germline V gene encodes CDR1 SGHRS and CDR2 YFSETQ. Authors' methods: Reference gene primer amplification yielded estimated nucleated cell counts. Clones were sequenced by immunoSEQ multiplex PCR, and TCRdb holds only the in-frame ones, with some missing. V and J calls and clone size follow that table, whereas D and trimming were derived from the DNA. Here the sample spans roughly 200,000 clones, around 89% being singletons. This clone was recorded only once.

The origin of this receptor is a man in his fifties or sixties with acute or convalescent COVID-19. This chain uses TRBV5-1 with TRBJ2-5; 8 positions agree with TRBD1. The sample taken for sequencing was peripheral blood. CDR3: CASSFRQGLLGTQYF. The CDR3 DNA reads TGCGCCAGCAGCTTCCGACAGGGGCTACTGGGGACCCAGTACTTC.